This T cell receptor (beta chain) emerged from a study of PD-L1 blockade in urothelial cancer. For the study at large: Atezolizumab 1,200 mg was given intravenously every 3 weeks, starting 2014.

The table came from immunoSEQ multiplex PCR; TCRdb's copy has only in-frame clones and leaves some out. The profile shows roughly 95,000 clones, around 90% of them singletons. The CDR3 is 14 amino acids. Trimming removed 7 bases from V and 4 bases from J, with 14 bases in between. Germline V CDR1 and CDR2: GTSNPN, SVGIG (reference sequence). As to time point: pretreatment peripheral blood. This clonotype was sampled from a man between 60 and 75 years old with urothelial cancer. V usage is TRBV30 and J usage is TRBJ2-6, with D perhaps TRBD2 (7 bases). This material consisted of PBMCs, taken around atezolizumab (anti-PD-L1) treatment. CDR3 DNA: TGTGCCTTTAGGGGGGGAGCCGGGGCCAACGTCCTGACTTTC. This sequence encodes CAFRGGAGANVLTF.